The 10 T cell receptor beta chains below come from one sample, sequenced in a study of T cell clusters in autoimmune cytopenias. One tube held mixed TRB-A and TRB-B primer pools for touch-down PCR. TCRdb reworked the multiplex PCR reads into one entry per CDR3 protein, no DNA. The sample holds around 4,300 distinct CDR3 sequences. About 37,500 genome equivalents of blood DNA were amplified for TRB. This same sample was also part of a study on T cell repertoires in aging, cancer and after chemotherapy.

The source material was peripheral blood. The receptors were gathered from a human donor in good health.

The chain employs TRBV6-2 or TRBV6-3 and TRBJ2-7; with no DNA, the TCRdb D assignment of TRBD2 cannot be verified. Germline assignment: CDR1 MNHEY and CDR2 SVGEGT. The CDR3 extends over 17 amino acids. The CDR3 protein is CASSYVSGGPRFYEQYF.

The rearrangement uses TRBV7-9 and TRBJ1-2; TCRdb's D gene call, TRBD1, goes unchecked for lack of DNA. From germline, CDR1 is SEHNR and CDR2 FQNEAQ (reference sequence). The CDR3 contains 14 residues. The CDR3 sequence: CASSFGQGSDDYTF.

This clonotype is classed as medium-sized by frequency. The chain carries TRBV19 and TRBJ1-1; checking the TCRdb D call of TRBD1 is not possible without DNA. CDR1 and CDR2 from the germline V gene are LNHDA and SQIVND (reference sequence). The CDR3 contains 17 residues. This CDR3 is CASTPGRGRAPNTEAFF.

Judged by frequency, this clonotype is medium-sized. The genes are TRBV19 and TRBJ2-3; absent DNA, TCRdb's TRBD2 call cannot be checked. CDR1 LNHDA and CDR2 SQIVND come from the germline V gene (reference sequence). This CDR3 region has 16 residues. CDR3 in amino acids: CASSIRVAGLTDTQYF.

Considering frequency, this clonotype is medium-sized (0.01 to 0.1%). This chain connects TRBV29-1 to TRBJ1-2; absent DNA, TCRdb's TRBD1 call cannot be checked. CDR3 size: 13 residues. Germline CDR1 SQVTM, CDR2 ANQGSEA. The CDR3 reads CSVEQGANYGYTF.

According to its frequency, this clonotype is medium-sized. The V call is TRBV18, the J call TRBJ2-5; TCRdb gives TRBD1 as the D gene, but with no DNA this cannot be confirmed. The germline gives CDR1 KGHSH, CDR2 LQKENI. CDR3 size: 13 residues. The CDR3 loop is CASSPPGAETQYF.

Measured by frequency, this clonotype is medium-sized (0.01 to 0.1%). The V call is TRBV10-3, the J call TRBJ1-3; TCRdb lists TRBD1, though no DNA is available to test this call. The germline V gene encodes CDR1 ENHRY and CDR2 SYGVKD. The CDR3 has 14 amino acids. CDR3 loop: CAIGGAAPGNTIYF.

The CDR3 sequence: CASSQEPSRPDNEQFF. The chain carries TRBV4-2 and TRBJ2-1. Germline V gene sequence: CDR1 LGHNA, CDR2 YNFKEQ. The CDR3 totals 16 residues.

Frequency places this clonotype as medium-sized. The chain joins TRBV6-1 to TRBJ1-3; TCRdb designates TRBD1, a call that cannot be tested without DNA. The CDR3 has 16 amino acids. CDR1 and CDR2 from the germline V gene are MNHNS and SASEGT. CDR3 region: CASSPLRGNYGNTIYF.

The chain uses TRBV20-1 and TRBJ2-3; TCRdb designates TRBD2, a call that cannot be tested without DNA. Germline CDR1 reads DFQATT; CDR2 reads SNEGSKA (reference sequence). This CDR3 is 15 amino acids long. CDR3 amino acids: CSARDGGLGTDTQYF.